This T cell receptor (beta chain) derives from a study of OX40 agonist ivuxolimab in advanced cancers. Study details: Three patients, one with hepatocellular carcinoma and two with cutaneous melanoma, achieved partial responses.

As for this clone: Its antigen is unknown.

Broader study findings: Those patients achieving a partial response at 0.1-3.0 mg/kg showed among the lowest clonal expansion. The average count of expanded clones was higher among CD8+ T cells than among CD4+.

The protocol was immunoSEQ multiplex PCR, while the TCRdb copy is restricted to in-frame clones and leaves out a portion. The table records tens of thousands of clones, about 90% of them present only once. The CDR3 consists of 16 residues. V was pared by 0 bases and J by 2 bases, with 14 bases between. CDR1 and CDR2 (germline): MNHEY, SVGAGI. This chain uses TRBV6-5 with TRBJ2-7; D might be TRBD2 (6 bases). The TCR originated in an adult with an advanced solid tumor such as melanoma, head and neck, liver or kidney cancer. The starting material was CD4+ or CD8+ T cells sorted from blood, obtained in a trial of the OX40 agonist ivuxolimab. This CDR3 is CASSYSLAGITYEQYF. As DNA, the CDR3 is TGTGCCAGCAGTTACTCCCTGGCGGGGATTACCTACGAGCAGTACTTC.